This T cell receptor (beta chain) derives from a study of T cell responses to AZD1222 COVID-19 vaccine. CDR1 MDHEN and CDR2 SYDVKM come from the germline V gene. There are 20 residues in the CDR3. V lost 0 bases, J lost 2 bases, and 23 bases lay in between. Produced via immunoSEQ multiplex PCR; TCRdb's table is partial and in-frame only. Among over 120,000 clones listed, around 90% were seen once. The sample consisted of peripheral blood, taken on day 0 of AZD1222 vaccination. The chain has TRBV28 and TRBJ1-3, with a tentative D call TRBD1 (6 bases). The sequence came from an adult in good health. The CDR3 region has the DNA TGTGCCAGCAGTTTATGCAGGAGGGGAGGAAGGGGGGACCCTGGAAACACCATATATTTT. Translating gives CASSLCRRGGRGDPGNTIYF.